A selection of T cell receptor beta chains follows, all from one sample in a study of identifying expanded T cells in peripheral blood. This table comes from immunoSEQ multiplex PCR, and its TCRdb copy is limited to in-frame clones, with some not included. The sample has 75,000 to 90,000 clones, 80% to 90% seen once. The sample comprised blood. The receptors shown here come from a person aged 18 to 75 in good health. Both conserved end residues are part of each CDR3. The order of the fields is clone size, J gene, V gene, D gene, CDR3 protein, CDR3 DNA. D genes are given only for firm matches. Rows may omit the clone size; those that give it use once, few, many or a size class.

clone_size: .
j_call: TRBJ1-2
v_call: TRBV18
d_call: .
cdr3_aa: CASSPSQGFSYGYTF
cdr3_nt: TGTGCCAGCTCACCATCTCAGGGATTCAGCTATGGCTACACCTTC

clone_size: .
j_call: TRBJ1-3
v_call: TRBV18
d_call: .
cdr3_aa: CASSLGGDTIYF
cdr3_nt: TGTGCCAGCTCATTGGGGGGAGACACCATATATTTT

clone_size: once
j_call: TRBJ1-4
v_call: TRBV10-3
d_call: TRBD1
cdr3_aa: CAISPGTVNEKLFF
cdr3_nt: TGTGCCATCAGTCCCGGGACAGTTAATGAAAAACTGTTTTTT

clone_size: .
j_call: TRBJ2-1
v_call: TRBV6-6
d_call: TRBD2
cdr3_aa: CASRLAGVGLYNEQFF
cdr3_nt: TGTGCCAGCAGATTAGCGGGCGTGGGTCTTTACAATGAGCAGTTCTTC

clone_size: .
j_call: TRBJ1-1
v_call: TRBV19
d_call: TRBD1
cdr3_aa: CASSMGQSNTEAFF
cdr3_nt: TGTGCCAGTAGTATGGGACAGTCAAACACTGAAGCTTTCTTT

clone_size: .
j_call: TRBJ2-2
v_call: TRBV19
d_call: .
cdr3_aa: CASSDRPTGTKAGELFF
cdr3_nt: TGTGCCAGTAGTGATCGTCCGACCGGGACAAAGGCCGGGGAGCTGTTTTTT

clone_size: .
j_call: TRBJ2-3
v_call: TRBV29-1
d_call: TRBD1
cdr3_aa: CSPRTGGGTDTQYF
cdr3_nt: TGCAGCCCGCGGACAGGGGGTGGCACAGATACGCAGTATTTT

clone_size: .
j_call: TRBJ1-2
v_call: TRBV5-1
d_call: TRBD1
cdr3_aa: CASSLGGQGSGYTF
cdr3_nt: TGCGCCAGCAGCTTGGGCGGACAGGGGTCTGGCTACACCTTC

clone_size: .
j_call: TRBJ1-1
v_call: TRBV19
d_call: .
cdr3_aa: CASSIVTENTEAFF
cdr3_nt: TGTGCCAGTAGTATAGTGACGGAGAACACTGAAGCTTTCTTT

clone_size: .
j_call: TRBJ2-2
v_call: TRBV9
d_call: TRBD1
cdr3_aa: CASRSTGQGSSGELFF
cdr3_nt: TGTGCCAGCAGGTCTACTGGACAGGGGAGTTCCGGGGAGCTGTTTTTT

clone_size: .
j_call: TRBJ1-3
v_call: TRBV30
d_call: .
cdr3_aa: CAWRPGGSGNTIYF
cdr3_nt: TGTGCCTGGAGGCCCGGCGGTTCTGGAAACACCATATATTTT

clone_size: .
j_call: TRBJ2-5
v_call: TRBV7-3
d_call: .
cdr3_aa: CASSQQGGEQYF
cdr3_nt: TGTGCCAGCAGCCAACAGGGCGGAGAGCAGTACTTC

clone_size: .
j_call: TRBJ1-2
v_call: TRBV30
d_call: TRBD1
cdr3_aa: CAWRGTDLNYGYTF
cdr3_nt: TGTGCCTGGAGAGGGACAGACCTTAACTATGGCTACACCTTC

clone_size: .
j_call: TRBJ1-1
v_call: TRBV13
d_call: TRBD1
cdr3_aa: CASSILQGKAEAFF
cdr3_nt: TGTGCCAGCAGCATCCTACAGGGGAAAGCAGAAGCTTTCTTT

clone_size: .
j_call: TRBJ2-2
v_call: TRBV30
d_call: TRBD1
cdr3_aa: CAWTLTGANTGELFF
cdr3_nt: TGTGCCTGGACCCTAACAGGGGCCAACACCGGGGAGCTGTTTTTT

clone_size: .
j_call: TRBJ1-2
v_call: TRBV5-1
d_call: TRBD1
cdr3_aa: CASSFGTGTIGYTF
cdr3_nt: TGCGCCAGCAGCTTTGGGACAGGGACGATCGGCTACACCTTC

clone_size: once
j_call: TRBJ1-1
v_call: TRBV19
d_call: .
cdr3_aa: CASSIYSQGNSEAFF
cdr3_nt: TGTGCCAGTAGTATCTATTCACAGGGAAATTCCGAAGCTTTCTTT

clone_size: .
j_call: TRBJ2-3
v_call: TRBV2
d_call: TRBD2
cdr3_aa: CASSGGLAGSTDTQYF
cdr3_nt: TGTGCCAGCAGCGGTGGACTAGCGGGAAGCACAGATACGCAGTATTTT

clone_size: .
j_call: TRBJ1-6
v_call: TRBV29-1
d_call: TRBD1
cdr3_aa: CSVDPRTGVSSPLHF
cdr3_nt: TGCAGCGTTGATCCAAGGACAGGAGTTTCTTCACCCCTCCACTTT

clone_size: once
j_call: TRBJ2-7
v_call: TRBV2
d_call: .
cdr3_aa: CASTGLDISYEQYF
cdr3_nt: TGTGCCAGCACCGGACTCGACATTTCCTACGAGCAGTACTTC

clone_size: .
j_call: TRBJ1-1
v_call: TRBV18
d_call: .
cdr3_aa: CASIGTVATEAFF
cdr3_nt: TGTGCCAGCATCGGGACCGTTGCCACTGAAGCTTTCTTT

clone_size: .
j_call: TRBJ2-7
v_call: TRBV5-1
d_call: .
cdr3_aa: CASSDPTGNYEQYF
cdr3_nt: TGCGCCAGCAGCGACCCCACAGGGAACTACGAGCAGTACTTC

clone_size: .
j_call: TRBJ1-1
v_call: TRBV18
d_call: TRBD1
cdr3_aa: CASSQTGGKSEAFF
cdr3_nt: TGTGCCAGCTCGCAGACAGGGGGTAAGTCTGAAGCTTTCTTT